This T cell receptor beta chain emerged from a study of blood T cell repertoires in COVID-19. Germline CDR1 is KGHSH and CDR2 is LQKENI. V lost 8 bases and J lost 5, with 22 bases in between. The CDR3 spans 17 residues. The repertoire was sequenced with immunoSEQ multiplex PCR; TCRdb's copy has only in-frame clones and lacks some. Of hundreds of thousands of clones listed, around 87% were seen once; the top ten hold 2.3%. Sequencing input: peripheral blood. The V gene is TRBV18, the J gene TRBJ1-6; D remains unclear. This clonotype was sampled from a woman aged 55-69 years with COVID-19, enrolled during active disease. DNA for the CDR3: TGTGCCAGCGCCATTTTCCCCCAGGCTCAGCATAATTCACCCCTCCACTTT. Translated: CASAIFPQAQHNSPLHF.